This is a list of T cell receptor beta chains from one sample in a study of post-analysis software for immune sequencing data. From the PCR reads, TCRdb called clonotypes with MiXCR, one entry per CDR3 protein. The table records hundreds of thousands of distinct CDR3 sequences, roughly 27% of them present only once. The sequenced sample consisted of blood. The receptor source for this set is a girl aged 5 to 17 with multiple sclerosis. The CDR3 runs from the conserved cysteine through the conserved F or W. Fields, in order: V gene, J gene, clone size, D gene, CDR3 protein, CDR3 DNA. A D gene is named only where the DNA matches it firmly. Some rows mark clone size as missing; the rest say once, few, many or name a class of expanded clone.

v_gene: TRBV7-2
j_gene: TRBJ1-5
abundance: few
d_gene: NA
CDR3aa: CASSSGRYSNQPQHF
CDR3nt: TGTGCCAGCAGCTCGGGGCGTTATAGCAATCAGCCCCAGCATTTT

v_gene: TRBV27
j_gene: TRBJ1-2
abundance: NA
d_gene: NA
CDR3aa: CASSPRPLRERVYGYTF
CDR3nt: TGTGCCAGCAGCCCTCGCCCCCTAAGGGAGAGGGTTTATGGCTACACCTTC

v_gene: TRBV11-2
j_gene: TRBJ2-3
abundance: few
d_gene: NA
CDR3aa: CASSLGGLGTDTQYF
CDR3nt: TGTGCCAGCAGCCTAGGGGGATTGGGCACAGATACGCAGTATTTT

v_gene: TRBV29-1
j_gene: TRBJ1-2
abundance: few
d_gene: NA
CDR3aa: CSVDEAGHYGYTF
CDR3nt: TGCAGCGTTGATGAGGCAGGGCACTATGGCTACACCTTC

v_gene: TRBV5-5
j_gene: TRBJ1-2
abundance: many
d_gene: TRBD1
CDR3aa: CASSLGTDGDTF
CDR3nt: TGTGCCAGCAGCTTAGGGACAGACGGTGACACCTTC

v_gene: TRBV20-1
j_gene: TRBJ2-7
abundance: few
d_gene: NA
CDR3aa: CSARKGARVHEQYF
CDR3nt: TGCAGTGCTCGCAAAGGGGCCCGAGTCCACGAGCAGTACTTC

v_gene: TRBV20-1
j_gene: TRBJ2-7
abundance: NA
d_gene: NA
CDR3aa: CSARWRSYEQYF
CDR3nt: TGCAGTGCTAGATGGCGCTCCTACGAGCAGTACTTC

v_gene: TRBV7-9
j_gene: TRBJ2-1
abundance: NA
d_gene: NA
CDR3aa: CASSSGPKPDEQFF
CDR3nt: TGTGCCAGCAGCTCGGGCCCCAAGCCCGATGAGCAGTTCTTC

v_gene: TRBV6-2/TRBV6-3
j_gene: TRBJ2-1
abundance: NA
d_gene: TRBD2
CDR3aa: CASSYMASGYNEQFF
CDR3nt: TGTGCCAGCAGTTACATGGCTAGCGGTTACAATGAGCAGTTCTTC

v_gene: TRBV3-1
j_gene: TRBJ1-2
abundance: NA
d_gene: NA
CDR3aa: CASSQDVRGNGYTF
CDR3nt: TGTGCCAGCAGCCAAGACGTCAGGGGAAATGGCTACACCTTC

v_gene: TRBV25-1
j_gene: TRBJ1-4
abundance: NA
d_gene: NA
CDR3aa: CASSAENEKLFF
CDR3nt: TGTGCCAGCAGTGCCGAAAATGAAAAACTGTTTTTT

v_gene: TRBV6-5
j_gene: TRBJ2-5
abundance: few
d_gene: TRBD2
CDR3aa: CASSYFGSGDLLEQYF
CDR3nt: TGTGCCAGCAGTTATTTTGGAAGCGGGGATTTATTAGAGCAGTACTTC

v_gene: TRBV5-1
j_gene: TRBJ2-7
abundance: few
d_gene: NA
CDR3aa: CASSLTGHASEQYF
CDR3nt: TGCGCCAGCAGCTTGACGGGCCACGCCTCCGAGCAGTACTTC

v_gene: TRBV9
j_gene: TRBJ2-1
abundance: NA
d_gene: TRBD2
CDR3aa: CASSVGLAGVYNEQFF
CDR3nt: TGTGCCAGCAGCGTAGGGCTAGCGGGAGTCTACAATGAGCAGTTCTTC

v_gene: TRBV7-6
j_gene: TRBJ1-1
abundance: few
d_gene: NA
CDR3aa: CASSLVTGTNTEAFF
CDR3nt: TGTGCCAGCAGCTTAGTCACGGGGACAAACACTGAAGCTTTCTTT

v_gene: TRBV11-2
j_gene: TRBJ2-7
abundance: few
d_gene: TRBD2
CDR3aa: CASSLGGGTAREQYF
CDR3nt: TGTGCCAGCAGCCTCGGGGGGGGGACCGCTCGGGAGCAGTACTTC

v_gene: TRBV20-1
j_gene: TRBJ1-2
abundance: few
d_gene: NA
CDR3aa: CSGGFGGYTF
CDR3nt: TGCAGTGGGGGATTTGGTGGCTACACCTTC

v_gene: TRBV20-1
j_gene: TRBJ2-1
abundance: few
d_gene: TRBD2
CDR3aa: CSARLAGRNNEQFF
CDR3nt: TGCAGTGCTAGACTAGCGGGAAGGAACAATGAGCAGTTCTTC

v_gene: TRBV28
j_gene: TRBJ2-7
abundance: few
d_gene: TRBD2
CDR3aa: CASGPGGNYEQYF
CDR3nt: TGTGCCAGCGGGCCGGGGGGGAATTACGAGCAGTACTTC

v_gene: TRBV7-2
j_gene: TRBJ2-7
abundance: many
d_gene: NA
CDR3aa: CASSRHYEQYF
CDR3nt: TGTGCCAGCAGCAGACACTACGAGCAGTACTTC

v_gene: TRBV7-2
j_gene: TRBJ1-1
abundance: NA
d_gene: NA
CDR3aa: CASSLTGGGSRKAFF
CDR3nt: TGTGCCAGCAGCTTAACGGGGGGAGGCTCAAGGAAAGCTTTCTTT

v_gene: TRBV20-1
j_gene: TRBJ1-6
abundance: NA
d_gene: NA
CDR3aa: CSALMSAGELSSPLHF
CDR3nt: TGCAGTGCTTTGATGTCGGCAGGGGAACTGAGTTCACCCCTCCACTTT

v_gene: TRBV4-1
j_gene: TRBJ2-3
abundance: NA
d_gene: NA
CDR3aa: CAGSPGLVDTQYF
CDR3nt: TGCGCCGGCAGCCCCGGACTGGTAGATACGCAGTATTTT

v_gene: TRBV5-1
j_gene: TRBJ2-1
abundance: many
d_gene: TRBD2
CDR3aa: CASSLETSGYNEQFF
CDR3nt: TGCGCCAGCAGCTTGGAGACTAGCGGGTACAATGAGCAGTTCTTC

v_gene: TRBV5-4
j_gene: TRBJ2-3
abundance: NA
d_gene: TRBD2
CDR3aa: CASRAGTSGTDTQYF
CDR3nt: TGTGCCAGCAGGGCCGGGACTAGCGGGACAGATACGCAGTATTTT